This TCR beta chain emerged from a study of Ad26.COV2.S vaccination and SARS-CoV-2 variants. Points from the study as a whole: The authors reported substantial breadth in spike-specific CD8+ and CD4+ T cell responses after vaccination.

Of note for this clone: Its target is not known.

Only in-frame clones appear in the TCRdb table, and some are missing; sequencing was by immunoSEQ multiplex PCR. The sample carries just over 350,000 clones, roughly 94% recorded once. This CDR3 comprises 18 residues. Germline loops: CDR1 MNHNS, CDR2 SASEGT. Trimming cost V 1 base and J 9 bases; bases outside gene matches: 13. The material sequenced was peripheral blood, taken after recovery from COVID-19. The receptor comes from a human donor who had recovered from COVID-19. The chain recombines TRBV6-1 with TRBJ1-5, with TRBD1 identical over 12 bases. The DNA of the CDR3 is TGTGCCAGCAGTGAAGGGGGACAGGGGGCTTCCATTGGGAGGCCCCAGCATTTT. Residues: CASSEGGQGASIGRPQHF.